This T cell receptor (beta chain) stems from a study of OX40 agonist ivuxolimab in advanced cancers. Patients had blood sampled at baseline and again on cycle 4 day 1 and cycle 7 day 1. The ends were cut back, 0 bases at V and 0 bases at J, with 10 bases in the middle. The CDR3 runs 16 residues. Germline V gene sequence: CDR1 SGDLS, CDR2 YYNGEE. The assay was immunoSEQ multiplex PCR, and TCRdb's table has in-frame clones only and misses some. In the table there are more than 30,000 clones, around 80% of which are singletons. The clonotype was recovered from an adult with an advanced solid tumor such as melanoma, head and neck, liver or kidney cancer. The chain recombines TRBV9 with TRBJ2-4; D is perhaps TRBD2 (5 bases). Sequencing was performed on CD4+ or CD8+ T cells sorted from blood, taken in a trial of the OX40 agonist ivuxolimab. CDR3 in DNA: TGTGCCAGCAGCGTAGCACCGGGGAGAGCCAAAAACATTCAGTACTTC. Protein product: CASSVAPGRAKNIQYF. The full variable domain, in which reference TRBV9 and TRBJ2-4 provide the parts outside the CDR3, is DSGVTQTPKHLITATGQRVTLRCSPRSGDLSVYWYQQSLDQGLQFLIQYYNGEERAKGNILERFSAQQFPDLHSELNLSSLELGDSALYFCASSVAPGRAKNIQYFGAGTRLSVL.